Reported below is one TCR beta chain. Trimming removed 5 bases from V and 5 bases from J; junction bases left unmatched: 6. The CDR3 is 15 residues long. CDR1 is MGHRA and CDR2 is YSYEKL in the germline V gene. RNA totalling roughly 0.45 to 1 ug underwent reverse transcription with random hexamers. Multiplex immunoSEQ PCR targeted 54 Vbeta and 13 Jbeta TCR beta segments. MiXCR, applied by TCRdb to the immunoSEQ multiplex PCR reads, yields one record per CDR3 protein. The sample holds just over 150,000 distinct CDR3 sequences, approximately 94% seen once. This sample is drawn from a study of CD8 T cells in Susac syndrome. Sequencing targeted TCR beta in T cells from blood (CD8+ and CD4+). The CD8+ and CD4+ T cells were negatively isolated, with the TEMRA cells enriched by FACS.

Sequenced material: CD8+ T cells from PBMCs. This receptor was obtained from a human donor with multiple sclerosis. This sequence joins TRBV4-1 and TRBJ2-3; 11 nucleotides match TRBD1. CDR3 loop: CASSIGTGGRDTQYF. The CDR3 nucleotides read TGCGCCAGCAGCATAGGGACAGGGGGTCGAGATACGCAGTATTTT.